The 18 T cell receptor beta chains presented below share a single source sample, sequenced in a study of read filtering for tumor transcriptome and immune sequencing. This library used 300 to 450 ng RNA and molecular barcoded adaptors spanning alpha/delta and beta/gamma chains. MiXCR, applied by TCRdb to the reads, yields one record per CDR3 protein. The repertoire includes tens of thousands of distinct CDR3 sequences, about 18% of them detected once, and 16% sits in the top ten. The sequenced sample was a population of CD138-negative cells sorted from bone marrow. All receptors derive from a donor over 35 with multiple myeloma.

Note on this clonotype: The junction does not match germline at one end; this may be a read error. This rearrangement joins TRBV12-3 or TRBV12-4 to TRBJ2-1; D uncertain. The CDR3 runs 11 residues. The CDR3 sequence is CTSTLSKEQFF. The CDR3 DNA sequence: TGTACCAGCACTTTAAGTAAGGAGCAGTTCTTC.

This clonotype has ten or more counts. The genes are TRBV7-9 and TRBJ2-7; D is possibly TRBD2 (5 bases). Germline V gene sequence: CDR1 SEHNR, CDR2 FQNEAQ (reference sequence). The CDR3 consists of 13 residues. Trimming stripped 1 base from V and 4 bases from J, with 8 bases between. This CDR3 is CASSLGGIYEQYF. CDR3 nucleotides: TGTGCCAGCAGCTTAGGAGGGATTTACGAGCAGTACTTC.

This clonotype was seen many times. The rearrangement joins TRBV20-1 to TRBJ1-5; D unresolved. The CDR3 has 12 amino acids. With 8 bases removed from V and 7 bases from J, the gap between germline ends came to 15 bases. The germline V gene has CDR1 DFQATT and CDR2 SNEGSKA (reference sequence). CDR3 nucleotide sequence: TGCAGTCCTAACCGCCCGAACCAGCCCCAGCATTTT. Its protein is CSPNRPNQPQHF.

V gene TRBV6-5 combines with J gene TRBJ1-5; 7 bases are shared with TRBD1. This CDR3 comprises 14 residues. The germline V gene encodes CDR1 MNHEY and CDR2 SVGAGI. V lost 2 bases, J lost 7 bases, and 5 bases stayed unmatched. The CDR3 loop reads CASSYGQGGQPQHF. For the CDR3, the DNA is TGTGCCAGCAGTTACGGCCAGGGGGGACAGCCCCAGCATTTT.

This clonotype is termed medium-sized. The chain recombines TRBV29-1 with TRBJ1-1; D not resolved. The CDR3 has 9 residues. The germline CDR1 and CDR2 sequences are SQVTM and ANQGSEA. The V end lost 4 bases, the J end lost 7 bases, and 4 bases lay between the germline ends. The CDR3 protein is CSVAGEAFF. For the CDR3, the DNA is TGCAGCGTTGCCGGTGAAGCTTTCTTT.

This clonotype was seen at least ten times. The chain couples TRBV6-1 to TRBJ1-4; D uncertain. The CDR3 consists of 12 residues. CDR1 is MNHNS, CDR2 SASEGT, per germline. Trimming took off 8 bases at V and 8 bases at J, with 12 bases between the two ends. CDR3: CASSWEGEKLFF. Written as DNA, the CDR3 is TGTGCCAGCTCTTGGGAAGGCGAAAAACTGTTTTTT.

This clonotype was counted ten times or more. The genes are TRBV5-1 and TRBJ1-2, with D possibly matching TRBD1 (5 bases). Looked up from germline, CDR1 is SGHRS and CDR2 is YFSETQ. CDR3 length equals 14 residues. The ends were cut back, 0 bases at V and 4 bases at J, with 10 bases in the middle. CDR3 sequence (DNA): TGCGCCAGCAGCTTGGGGCAGGGTGGCTATGGCTACACCTTC. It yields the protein CASSLGQGGYGYTF.

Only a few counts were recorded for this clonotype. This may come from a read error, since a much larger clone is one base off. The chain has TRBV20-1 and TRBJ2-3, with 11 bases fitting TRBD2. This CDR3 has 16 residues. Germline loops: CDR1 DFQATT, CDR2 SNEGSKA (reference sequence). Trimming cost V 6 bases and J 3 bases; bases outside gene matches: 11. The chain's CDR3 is CSATTGLAVRTDTQYF. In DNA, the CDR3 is TGCAGTGCAACGACGGGACTAGCGGTGAGGACAGATACGCAGTATTTT.

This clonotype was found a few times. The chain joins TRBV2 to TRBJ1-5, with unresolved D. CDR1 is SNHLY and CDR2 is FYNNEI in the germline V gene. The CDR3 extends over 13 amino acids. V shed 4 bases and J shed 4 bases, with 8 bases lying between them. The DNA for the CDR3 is TGTGCCAGCAGTGTACGGGAGAATCAGCCCCAGCATTTT. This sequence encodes CASSVRENQPQHF.

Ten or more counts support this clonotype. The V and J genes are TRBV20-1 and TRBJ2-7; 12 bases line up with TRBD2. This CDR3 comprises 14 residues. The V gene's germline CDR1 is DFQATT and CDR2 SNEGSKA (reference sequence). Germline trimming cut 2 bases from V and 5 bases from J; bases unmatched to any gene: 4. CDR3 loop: CSARRLAGVDEQYF. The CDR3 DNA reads TGCAGTGCTAGACGACTAGCGGGAGTCGACGAGCAGTACTTC.

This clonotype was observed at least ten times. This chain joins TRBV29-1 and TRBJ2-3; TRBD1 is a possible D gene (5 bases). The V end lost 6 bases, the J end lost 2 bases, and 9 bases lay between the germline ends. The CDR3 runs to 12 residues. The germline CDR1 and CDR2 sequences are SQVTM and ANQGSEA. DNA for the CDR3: TGCAGCGTCGGACAACTCACAGATACGCAGTATTTT. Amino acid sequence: CSVGQLTDTQYF.

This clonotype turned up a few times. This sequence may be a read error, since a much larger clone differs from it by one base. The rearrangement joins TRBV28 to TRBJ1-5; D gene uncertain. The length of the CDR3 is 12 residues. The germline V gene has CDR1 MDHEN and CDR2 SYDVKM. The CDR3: CASSLGSSRGDF. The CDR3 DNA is TGTGCCAGCAGTTTAGGGTCCAGCCGTGGGGATTTT.

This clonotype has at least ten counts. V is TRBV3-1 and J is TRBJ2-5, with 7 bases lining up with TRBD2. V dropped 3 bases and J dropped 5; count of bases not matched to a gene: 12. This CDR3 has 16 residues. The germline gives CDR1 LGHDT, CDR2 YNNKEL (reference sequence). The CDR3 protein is CASSHPGLQHVETQYF. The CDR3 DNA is TGTGCCAGCAGCCACCCGGGACTACAGCACGTGGAGACCCAGTACTTC.

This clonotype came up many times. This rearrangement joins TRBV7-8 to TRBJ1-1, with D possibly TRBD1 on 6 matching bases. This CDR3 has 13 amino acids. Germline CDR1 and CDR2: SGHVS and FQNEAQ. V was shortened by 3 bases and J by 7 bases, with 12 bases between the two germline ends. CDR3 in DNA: TGTGCCAGCAGCTTTCCGGGACAACTTGAAGCTTTCTTT. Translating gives CASSFPGQLEAFF.

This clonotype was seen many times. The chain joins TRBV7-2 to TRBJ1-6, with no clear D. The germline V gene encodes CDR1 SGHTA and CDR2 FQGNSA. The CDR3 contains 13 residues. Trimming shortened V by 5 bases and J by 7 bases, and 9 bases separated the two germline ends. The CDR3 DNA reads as TGTGCCAGCAGCAGGGCTGCAAATTCACCCCTCCACTTT. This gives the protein CASSRAANSPLHF.

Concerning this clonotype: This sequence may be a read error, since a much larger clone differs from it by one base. CDR3 coding DNA: TGTGCCAGCCCCTTGGGGGGGGTAGGCAACACTGAAGCTTCCTTT. As protein: CASPLGGVGNTEASF. This chain links TRBV7-9 with TRBJ1-1, with TRBD1 as a possible D gene (5 bases). The germline V gene has CDR1 SEHNR and CDR2 FQNEAQ (reference sequence). The CDR3 runs to 15 residues. The complete variable domain, with remaining parts taken from reference TRBV7-9 and TRBJ1-1, reads DTGVSQNPRHKITKRGQNVTFRCDPISEHNRLYWYRQTLGQGPEFLTYFQNEAQLEKSRLLSDRFSAERPKGSFSTLEIQRTEQGDSAMYLCASPLGGVGNTEASFGQGTRLTVV.

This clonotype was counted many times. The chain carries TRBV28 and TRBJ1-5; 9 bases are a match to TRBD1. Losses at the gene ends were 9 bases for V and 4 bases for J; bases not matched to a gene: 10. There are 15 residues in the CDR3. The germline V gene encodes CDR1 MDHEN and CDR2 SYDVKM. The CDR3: CASETGTGRNQPQHF. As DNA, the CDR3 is TGTGCCAGTGAAACAGGGACAGGGCGGAATCAGCCCCAGCATTTT.

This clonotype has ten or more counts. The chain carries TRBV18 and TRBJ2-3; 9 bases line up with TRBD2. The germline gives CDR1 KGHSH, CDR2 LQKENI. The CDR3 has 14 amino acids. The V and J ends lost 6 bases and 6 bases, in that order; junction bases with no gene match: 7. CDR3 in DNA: TGTGCCAGCTCCCAGGGACTAGCATCCGATACGCAGTATTTT. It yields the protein CASSQGLASDTQYF.